Following are 14 T cell receptor beta chains from one sample sequenced in a study of identical twins. TCRdb reanalysed the 5' RACE reads using MiXCR and keeps one entry per CDR3 protein. The sample has about 220,000 distinct CDR3 sequences; over 5.5% are singletons. This same sample was also taken into another study, of T cells expressing NK-cell markers.

Specimen: CD8+ T cells sorted from blood. These receptors were obtained from a woman aged 18-29 years in good health.

This clonotype was picked up a small number of times. This chain connects TRBV4-1 to TRBJ2-2; TRBD2 matches at 8 bases. V trimming: 0 bases; J trimming: 0 bases; junction bases outside the gene matches: 3. The CDR3 length is 17 residues. CDR1 MGHRA and CDR2 YSYEKL come from the germline V gene. CDR3 coding DNA: TGCGCCAGCAGCCAAGATACTAGCGGAGCGAACACCGGGGAGCTGTTTTTT. This codes for CASSQDTSGANTGELFF.

This clonotype was detected ten times or more. The chain couples TRBV10-1 to TRBJ2-3; a weak D match, TRBD2 (6 bases). CDR1 and CDR2 from the germline V gene are WNHNN and SYGVQD (reference sequence). This CDR3 contains 15 residues. Trimming removed 0 bases from V and 6 bases from J, with 13 bases in between. The CDR3 reads CASSESGGSGDTQYF. CDR3 nucleotide sequence: TGCGCCAGCAGTGAGTCAGGAGGCAGCGGGGATACGCAGTATTTT.

This clonotype was seen only a few times. V and J are TRBV7-2 and TRBJ1-6, with D possibly TRBD1 on 6 matching bases. Per the germline V gene, CDR1 is SGHTA and CDR2 is FQGNSA. CDR3 length: 15 amino acids. V lost 4 bases and J 7 bases, leaving 14 bases between the germline ends. CDR3 nucleotide sequence: TGTGCCAGCAGCTCCTGGACAGAGATCAATTCACCCCTCCACTTT. It encodes CASSSWTEINSPLHF.

V is TRBV12-5 and J is TRBJ2-7; D remains ambiguous. Germline V gene sequence: CDR1 LGHNT, CDR2 FRNRAP. V lost 4 bases and J 0 bases, leaving 13 bases between the germline ends. There are 15 residues in the CDR3. The CDR3 sequence is CASGWGFGSSYEQYF. CDR3 DNA: TGTGCTAGTGGTTGGGGATTCGGAAGCTCCTACGAGCAGTACTTC.

This sequence joins TRBV3-1 and TRBJ2-7, with 7 bases matching TRBD1. Losses at the gene ends were 4 bases for V and 5 bases for J; bases not matched to a gene: 8. The CDR3 contains 14 residues. The V gene's germline CDR1 is LGHDT and CDR2 YNNKEL (reference sequence). CDR3 DNA sequence: TGTGCCAGCAGCCCAACCGGGACAGCGCACGAGCAGTACTTC. The encoded protein is CASSPTGTAHEQYF.

This clonotype was observed a few times. The chain uses TRBV12-5 and TRBJ2-7; TRBD1 might be the D (5 bases). The germline V and J ends were trimmed by 0 bases and 3 bases, with 21 bases remaining between them. CDR3 length: 18 amino acids. Germline CDR1 is LGHNT and CDR2 is FRNRAP. CDR3 nucleotide sequence: TGTGCTAGTGGTTTGGTACACCCAACACAGGCAGGGCTCTACGAGCAGTACTTC. Residues: CASGLVHPTQAGLYEQYF.

This clonotype was counted a few times. The chain joins TRBV15 to TRBJ2-7; tentative D call: TRBD1 (5 bases). This CDR3 comprises 14 residues. Between the trimmed V and J ends, which lost 1 base and 3 bases, there was a span of 10 bases. Germline lookup yields CDR1 LNHNV and CDR2 YYDKDF (reference sequence). The CDR3 loop is CATSRGTGGYEQYF. The CDR3 coding sequence is TGTGCCACCAGCAGAGGTACAGGTGGCTACGAGCAGTACTTC.

This clonotype was found a few times. The chain combines TRBV10-2 with TRBJ2-1; D perhaps matches TRBD2 (6 bases). Looked up from germline, CDR1 is WSHSY and CDR2 is SAAADI. V was shortened by 4 bases and J by 5 bases, with 12 bases between the two germline ends. The CDR3 covers 14 residues. The CDR3 DNA is TGCGCCAGCAGTGGGGCGGGAAGAGACAATGAGCAGTTCTTC. It encodes CASSGAGRDNEQFF.

This clonotype was seen repeatedly, ten times or more. The rearrangement uses TRBV5-1 and TRBJ2-5; TRBD2 is a possible D gene (5 bases). CDR1 and CDR2 from the germline V gene are SGHRS and YFSETQ. The CDR3 sequence is 16 residues long. The V end was cut by 2 bases, the J end by 3 bases, with 17 bases between. CDR3 loop: CASSLESEEPKETQYF. The CDR3, as DNA: TGCGCCAGCAGCTTAGAATCGGAGGAGCCGAAAGAGACCCAGTACTTC.

The sample holds many counts of this clonotype. J is TRBJ1-2 and V is TRBV14; D unresolved. In germline, CDR1 is SGHDN, CDR2 FVKESK. The CDR3 has 13 amino acids. Between the trimmed V and J ends, which lost 5 bases and 6 bases, there was a span of 13 bases. CDR3 protein: CASSRPGQDGYTF. The CDR3, as DNA: TGTGCCAGCAGCAGGCCCGGGCAGGATGGCTACACCTTC. Drawing the rest from reference TRBV14 and TRBJ1-2, the complete variable domain is EAGVTQFPSHSVIEKGQTVTLRCDPISGHDNLYWYRRVMGKEIKFLLHFVKESKQDESGMPNNRFLAERTGGTYSTLKVQPAELEDSGVYFCASSRPGQDGYTFGSGTRLTVV.

This clonotype was seen a few times. This rearrangement joins TRBV9 to TRBJ2-7; TRBD2 might be the D (6 bases). V gave up 3 bases and J gave up 2 bases, with 15 bases separating them. The CDR3 spans 15 residues. Per the germline V gene, CDR1 is SGDLS and CDR2 is YYNGEE. The CDR3 nucleotides read TGTGCCAGCAGCGCGGGACCTGGAGGGGCCTACGAGCAGTACTTC. Translating gives CASSAGPGGAYEQYF.

This chain joins TRBV6-2 or TRBV6-3 and TRBJ2-7; TRBD1 matches at 10 bases. CDR1 and CDR2 (germline): MNHEY, SVGEGT. The CDR3 runs to 17 residues. The V gene end was trimmed by 6 bases and the J gene end by 0 bases; junction bases not matched to a gene: 11. The DNA for the CDR3 is TGTGCCAGCAGACAACCGGGACAGGGGTTAAGCTCCTACGAGCAGTACTTC. The encoded protein is CASRQPGQGLSSYEQYF.

The chain recombines TRBV3-1 with TRBJ2-3; 9 bases match TRBD2. From germline, CDR1 is LGHDT and CDR2 YNNKEL (reference sequence). V was clipped by 0 bases and J by 6 bases; unmatched bases: 10. CDR3 length equals 17 residues. Written as DNA, the CDR3 is TGTGCCAGCAGCCAAGATATTCTAGCGGGGCCTTGGGATACGCAGTATTTT. This encodes CASSQDILAGPWDTQYF.

There are a few counts of this clonotype. CDR3 DNA sequence: TGTGCCATCAGTGAGCCCAAGCGGGAGGGCTCAGATACGCAGTATTTT. This codes for CAISEPKREGSDTQYF. V gene TRBV10-3 combines with J gene TRBJ2-3, with TRBD2 matching 10 bases. V was clipped by 2 bases and J by 4 bases; unmatched bases: 6. In germline, CDR1 is ENHRY, CDR2 SYGVKD. This CDR3 comprises 16 residues.